The present entry profiles one T cell receptor beta chain with its context. Its matching antigen is unknown. This sample is drawn from a study of OX40 agonist ivuxolimab in advanced cancers. Study-level points and caveats: At 0.1 to 3.0 mg/kg, clonal expansion of CD4+ and CD8+ blood T cells had occurred by week 6.

Data came from immunoSEQ multiplex PCR; TCRdb stores just in-frame clones and leaves some out. The table includes tens of thousands of clones, roughly 86% detected once. Trimming pared 4 bases from V and 6 bases from J, leaving 15 bases between. Germline V gene sequence: CDR1 LNHDA, CDR2 SQIVND (reference sequence). CDR3 size: 14 residues. The material sequenced was CD4+ or CD8+ T cells sorted from blood, taken in a trial of the OX40 agonist ivuxolimab. The chain couples TRBV19 to TRBJ1-2; D uncertain. This sequence was found in an adult with an advanced solid tumor such as melanoma, head and neck, liver or kidney cancer. DNA of the CDR3: TGTGCCAGTAGTACTCCCTTCAACCCCGATGGCTACACCTTC. Its translation is CASSTPFNPDGYTF. Variable domain in full (rest from reference TRBV19 and TRBJ1-2): DGGITQSPKYLFRKEGQNVTLSCEQNLNHDAMYWYRQDPGQGLRLIYYSQIVNDFQKGDIAEGYSVSREKKESFPLTVTSAQKNPTAFYLCASSTPFNPDGYTFGSGTRLTVV.